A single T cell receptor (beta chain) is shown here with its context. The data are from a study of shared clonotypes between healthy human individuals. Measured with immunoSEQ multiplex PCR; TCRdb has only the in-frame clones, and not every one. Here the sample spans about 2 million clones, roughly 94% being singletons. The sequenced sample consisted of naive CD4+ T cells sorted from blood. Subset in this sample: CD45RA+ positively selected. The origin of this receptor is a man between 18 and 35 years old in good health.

CDR3 in DNA: TGTGCCAGCAGCTTAATGTCCCTAGCGGGGGGGAACACAGATACGCAGTATTTT. Protein: CASSLMSLAGGNTDTQYF. The chain links TRBV7-3 to TRBJ2-3; 12 bases are a match to TRBD2. V lost 1 base, J lost 2 bases, and 7 bases stayed unmatched. The germline V gene has CDR1 SGHTA and CDR2 FQGTGA. The CDR3 has 18 amino acids.